Following are 11 T cell receptor beta chains from one sample sequenced in a study of T cells in localized non-small cell lung cancer. Clones were read by immunoSEQ multiplex PCR, and TCRdb kept only the in-frame ones, dropping some. The sample has about 1,200 clones, about 30% seen once. Here the sequenced sample was normal lung tissue next to the tumor, taken before any cancer treatment. The receptors were sampled from a female donor older than 55 with stage II lung adenocarcinoma.

This clone ranks as large. The chain carries TRBV4-1 and TRBJ1-1, with a weak D call TRBD1 (5 bases). CDR3 length: 15 residues. Germline CDR1 reads MGHRA; CDR2 reads YSYEKL. V gave up 2 bases and J gave up 2 bases, with 12 bases separating them. The CDR3 region is CASSQIRDGNTEAFF. For the CDR3, the DNA is TGCGCCAGCAGCCAAATCCGGGACGGAAACACTGAAGCTTTCTTT.

This chain links TRBV6-9 with TRBJ2-7; weak D call: TRBD2 (5 bases). The CDR3 spans 14 residues. Germline V lookup: CDR1 MNHGY, CDR2 SVAAGI. V was trimmed by 6 bases and J by 5 bases, leaving 17 bases between them. CDR3 coding DNA: TGTGCCAGCAGCCCCCGAGGACTGGGCGACGAGCAGTACGTC. Its protein is CASSPRGLGDEQYV.

This clone was recorded a few times. The chain couples TRBV6-8 to TRBJ2-1; no firm D call. The V gene lost 0 bases and the J gene lost 5 bases, with 8 bases spanning the gap. Looked up from germline, CDR1 is MNHGY and CDR2 is SAAAGT. There are 14 residues in the CDR3. Here the CDR3 reads CASSYSWSDNEQFF. CDR3 coding DNA: TGTGCCAGCAGTTACTCTTGGTCCGACAATGAGCAGTTCTTC.

This chain joins TRBV6-8 and TRBJ2-2, with 10 positions matching TRBD2. CDR3 length equals 17 residues. Germline values: CDR1 MNHGY, CDR2 SAAAGT. Trimming took 6 bases from V and 0 from J; bases not matched to a gene: 7. CDR3 protein: CASRPLSGRSNTGELFF. The CDR3 nucleotides read TGTGCCAGCAGGCCGCTTAGCGGGAGGTCGAACACCGGGGAGCTGTTTTTT.

The sample holds a few counts of this clone. The rearrangement links TRBV19 to TRBJ1-2; 8 positions agree with TRBD1. The CDR3 loop spans 14 amino acids. Looked up from germline, CDR1 is LNHDA and CDR2 is SQIVND (reference sequence). V lost 6 bases, J lost 8 bases, and 11 bases stayed unmatched. The chain's CDR3 is CASRTDRAGLGYTF. The CDR3 DNA sequence: TGTGCCAGTAGAACGGACAGGGCTGGTTTGGGCTACACCTTC.

This clone was seen more than once but under ten times. The V gene is TRBV11-3, the J gene TRBJ1-2, with D maybe TRBD1 (5 bases). Trimming stripped 5 bases from V and 4 bases from J, with 14 bases between. This CDR3 contains 14 residues. CDR1 SGHNT and CDR2 YENEEA come from the germline V gene. CDR3 bases: TGTGCCAGCAGCCGACAGTACGGGGGCTATGGCTACACCTTC. Encoded protein: CASSRQYGGYGYTF.

This sequence joins TRBV15 and TRBJ2-5; D is possibly TRBD2 (5 bases). CDR1 LNHNV and CDR2 YYDKDF come from the germline V gene (reference sequence). V lost 1 base and J 2 bases, leaving 14 bases between the germline ends. This CDR3 has 16 amino acids. CDR3 nucleotide sequence: TGTGCCACCAGCAGAGGGTACGAGGGCAGGCAAGAGACCCAGTACTTC. Amino acids: CATSRGYEGRQETQYF.

This clone appeared a few times. V is TRBV30 and J is TRBJ1-5; TRBD1 aligns across 10 bases. Germline V gene sequence: CDR1 GTSNPN, CDR2 SVGIG (reference sequence). Unmatched junction bases numbered 20, after V lost 4 bases and J lost 2 bases. The CDR3 sequence is 20 residues long. The CDR3 loop reads CAWMPPPGTGEELGNQPQHF. CDR3 DNA sequence: TGTGCCTGGATGCCCCCACCCGGGACAGGGGAAGAATTAGGCAATCAGCCCCAGCATTTT. Drawing the rest from reference TRBV30 and TRBJ1-5, the complete variable domain is SQTIHQWPATLVQPVGSPLSLECTVEGTSNPNLYWYRQAAGRGLQLLFYSVGIGQISSEVPQNLSASRPQDRQFILSSKKLLLSDSGFYLCAWMPPPGTGEELGNQPQHFGDGTRLSIL.

The chain employs TRBV19 and TRBJ2-7; D perhaps matches TRBD2 (7 bases). The CDR3 is made up of 13 amino acids. Trimming cost V 5 bases and J 3 bases, with 11 bases left between them. The germline V gene has CDR1 LNHDA and CDR2 SQIVND (reference sequence). The CDR3 DNA reads TGTGCCAGTAGTCCGGGGGGCATCTACGAGCAGTACTTC. Translating gives CASSPGGIYEQYF.

This clone has only a few counts. This chain joins TRBV30 and TRBJ1-5, with a tentative D call TRBD1 (5 bases). With 3 bases removed from V and 4 bases from J, the gap between germline ends came to 10 bases. The CDR3 runs to 13 residues. Per the germline V gene, CDR1 is GTSNPN and CDR2 is SVGIG (reference sequence). The CDR3 region has the DNA TGTGCCTGGAGCGCAGGGCGGAATCAGCCCCAGCATTTT. It is translated as CAWSAGRNQPQHF. Supplemented by reference TRBV30 and TRBJ1-5, the full variable domain reads SQTIHQWPATLVQPVGSPLSLECTVEGTSNPNLYWYRQAAGRGLQLLFYSVGIGQISSEVPQNLSASRPQDRQFILSSKKLLLSDSGFYLCAWSAGRNQPQHFGDGTRLSIL.

The chain carries TRBV9 and TRBJ1-1; D is uncertain. This CDR3 comprises 13 residues. V was shortened by 5 bases and J by 8 bases, with 16 bases between the two germline ends. In germline, CDR1 is SGDLS, CDR2 YYNGEE. CDR3 nucleotide sequence: TGTGCCAGCAGTGATACGGGTAAACAAGAAGCTTTCTTT. Translating gives CASSDTGKQEAFF. The variable domain in full, with the rest retrieved from reference TRBV9 and TRBJ1-1, is DSGVTQTPKHLITATGQRVTLRCSPRSGDLSVYWYQQSLDQGLQFLIQYYNGEERAKGNILERFSAQQFPDLHSELNLSSLELGDSALYFCASSDTGKQEAFFGQGTRLTVV.